These T cell receptor beta chains were read from a single sample in a study of vaccination and CD4 T cells after COVID-19. Their target antigens are unknown. Using its own MiXCR run on the PCR reads, TCRdb lists one record per CDR3 protein. The sample has over 20,000 distinct CDR3 sequences; under 55% are singletons. The specimen comprised CD4+ T cells from blood, cultured in vitro, sampled before SARS-CoV-2 vaccination. The receptors derive from a human donor who received a COVID-19 vaccine. CDR3s include the opening cysteine and the closing phenylalanine or tryptophan. D genes are given only for firm matches. Size values are once, few and many counts, or a class for expanded clones, and some rows have none.

>.|.|TRBV27|TRBJ1-6
CASSFRGSPLHF
TGTGCCAGCAGTTTCCGGGGGTCACCCCTCCACTTT
>TRBD1|once|TRBV12-3/TRBV12-4|TRBJ1-2
CASSLWGQGANYGYTF
TGTGCCAGCAGTTTATGGGGACAGGGGGCTAACTATGGCTACACCTTC
>TRBD2|.|TRBV24-1|TRBJ2-3
CATSDTSGATDTQYF
TGTGCCACCAGTGATACTAGCGGGGCCACAGATACGCAGTATTTT
>.|.|TRBV5-1|TRBJ2-5
CASSLYLDSQETQYF
TGCGCCAGCAGCTTGTACTTGGACAGCCAAGAGACCCAGTACTTC
>.|once|TRBV21-1|TRBJ1-2
CASSNRDIPPPFYGYTF
TGTGCCAGCAGCAACCGGGACATCCCCCCCCCTTTCTATGGCTACACCTTC
>TRBD1|.|TRBV19|TRBJ2-7
CASSSTSTGGNGEQYF
TGTGCCAGTAGCTCCACCTCGACAGGGGGAAATGGCGAGCAGTACTTC
>.|.|TRBV7-8|TRBJ2-7
CASSLLGRSSYEQYF
TGTGCCAGCAGCTTGCTGGGGCGTAGCTCCTACGAGCAGTACTTC
>.|.|TRBV7-9|TRBJ2-5
CASSLGNGIQETQYF
TGTGCCAGCAGCTTAGGTAACGGGATCCAAGAGACCCAGTACTTC
>.|.|TRBV2|TRBJ2-1
CASTAGRSTGDEQFF
TGTGCCAGCACTGCTGGGCGGAGTACGGGGGATGAGCAGTTCTTC
>.|.|TRBV20-1|TRBJ2-7
CSARTPDGADSYEQYF
TGCAGTGCTAGAACTCCGGACGGGGCCGACTCCTACGAGCAGTACTTC
>.|.|TRBV20-1|TRBJ1-1
CSARNLFLVNTEAFF
TGCAGTGCTAGGAACTTATTTCTCGTGAACACTGAAGCTTTCTTT
>.|few|TRBV28|TRBJ2-7
CASSSNSLYEQYF
TGTGCCAGCAGTTCGAACAGCCTCTACGAGCAGTACTTC
>.|few|TRBV30|TRBJ1-2
CAWTGDEGGYTF
TGTGCCTGGACAGGGGATGAGGGAGGCTACACCTTC
>.|.|TRBV7-8|TRBJ2-5
CASSLQETQYF
TGTGCCAGCAGCTTACAAGAGACCCAGTACTTC
>.|once|TRBV7-7|TRBJ2-3
CASSPTVADTQYF
TGTGCCAGCAGCCCGACGGTGGCAGATACGCAGTATTTT
>TRBD2|.|TRBV20-1|TRBJ2-3
CSARPPAGAGGLTDTQYF
TGCAGTGCTAGACCACCCGCGGGCGCGGGGGGCCTCACAGATACGCAGTATTTT
>.|.|TRBV2|TRBJ2-3
CASTPWAADSTDTQYF
TGTGCCAGCACGCCGTGGGCCGCTGACAGCACAGATACGCAGTATTTT
>.|.|TRBV19|TRBJ2-6
CASSSRGAGANVLTF
TGTGCCAGTAGTAGTAGGGGGGCTGGGGCCAACGTCCTGACTTTC
>TRBD1|.|TRBV6-1|TRBJ1-2
CASRGDRGNYGYTF
TGTGCCAGCAGGGGGGACAGGGGAAACTATGGCTACACCTTC
>.|.|TRBV5-6|TRBJ1-2
CASSGVMEVANYGYTF
TGTGCCAGCAGCGGAGTTATGGAGGTAGCTAACTATGGCTACACCTTC
>.|.|TRBV6-1|TRBJ2-5
CASRESGLTQETQYF
TGTGCCAGCAGAGAATCGGGACTGACACAAGAGACCCAGTACTTC
>.|.|TRBV6-1|TRBJ1-5
CASNQYSNQPQHF
TGTGCCAGCAACCAATATAGCAATCAGCCCCAGCATTTT
>.|.|TRBV6-2/TRBV6-3|TRBJ1-5
CASSYSKWRTNQLSQPQHF
TGTGCCAGCAGTTACTCGAAGTGGCGGACAAATCAGTTAAGTCAGCCCCAGCATTTT
>.|few|TRBV19|TRBJ1-3
CASSHSGNTIYF
TGTGCCAGTAGCCACTCTGGAAACACCATATATTTT
>.|.|TRBV25-1|TRBJ1-5
CASSGPPNNQPQHF
TGTGCCAGCAGTGGGCCCCCGAACAATCAGCCCCAGCATTTT
>TRBD2|.|TRBV14|TRBJ2-3
CASSPERGAPTDTQYF
TGTGCCAGCAGCCCCGAGCGGGGAGCCCCCACAGATACGCAGTATTTT
>TRBD2|.|TRBV20-1|TRBJ2-3
CSARDEGLAVTDTQYF
TGCAGTGCTAGAGATGAGGGGCTAGCGGTCACAGATACGCAGTATTTT
>.|.|TRBV5-1|TRBJ2-3
CASSLALGGAADTQYF
TGCGCCAGCAGCTTGGCCCTTGGGGGGGCGGCAGATACGCAGTATTTT
>.|few|TRBV7-9|TRBJ1-3
CASSPSGGLAGNTIYF
TGTGCCAGCAGCCCCTCCGGGGGATTGGCTGGAAACACCATATATTTT